A selection of T cell receptor beta chains follows, all from one sample in a study of shared clonotypes between healthy human individuals. Here immunoSEQ multiplex PCR was the method, and the copy in TCRdb shows in-frame clones only, minus some. Of some 2,000,000 clones listed, 95% are singletons. Sequenced: naive CD4+ T cells sorted from blood. These receptors originate from a man aged 18 to 29 in good health. Both conserved end residues are part of each CDR3. Fields, in order: clone size, D gene, J gene, V gene, CDR3 protein, CDR3 DNA. The D gene is left open where the match is weak. Part of the rows lack a size; the others show once, few, many or a class for expanded clones.

>.|TRBD1|TRBJ2-2|TRBV6-1
CASRGQLANTGELFF
TGTGCCAGCAGGGGACAGCTCGCGAACACCGGGGAGCTGTTTTTT
>.|TRBD2|TRBJ2-5|TRBV5-1
CASSLAGTQETQYF
TGCGCCAGCAGCCTAGCGGGGACGCAAGAGACCCAGTACTTC
>.|.|TRBJ2-7|TRBV27
CASSLSRRTGASYEQYF
TGTGCCAGCAGTTTATCTAGACGGACTGGGGCGTCCTACGAGCAGTACTTC
>.|.|TRBJ2-5|TRBV5-1
CASSLGIVYQETQYF
TGCGCCAGCAGCTTGGGAATTGTGTACCAAGAGACCCAGTACTTC
>.|TRBD1|TRBJ1-5|TRBV27
CASSPDRGVNQPQHF
TGTGCCAGCAGCCCGGACAGGGGAGTCAATCAGCCCCAGCATTTT
>once|.|TRBJ1-4|TRBV10-3
CAIGPSAVEKLFF
TGTGCCATCGGGCCTTCAGCGGTTGAAAAACTGTTTTTT
>.|.|TRBJ1-1|TRBV7-9
CASSSQENTEAFF
TGTGCCAGCAGCTCCCAGGAGAACACTGAAGCTTTCTTT
>.|.|TRBJ1-6|TRBV5-1
CASSKNQDNSPLHF
TGCGCCAGCAGCAAAAACCAGGATAATTCACCCCTCCACTTT
>once|.|TRBJ1-4|TRBV4-1
CASSPGTVVKLFF
TGCGCCAGCAGCCCCGGGACGGTTGTAAAACTGTTTTTT
>.|.|TRBJ2-1|TRBV4-3
CASSQGQSDGNEQFF
TGCGCCAGCAGCCAAGGCCAGTCGGATGGCAATGAGCAGTTCTTC
>.|.|TRBJ2-4|TRBV6-5
CASSYDLAKNIQYF
TGTGCCAGCAGTTACGACCTAGCCAAAAACATTCAGTACTTC
>.|TRBD2|TRBJ2-1|TRBV5-1
CASSVSLAASYNEQFF
TGCGCCAGCAGCGTATCCCTAGCGGCCTCCTACAATGAGCAGTTCTTC
>.|.|TRBJ2-3|TRBV10-3
CATYGSGPGGDTQYF
TGTGCCACCTACGGGAGTGGCCCAGGAGGGGATACGCAGTATTTT
>.|.|TRBJ2-7|TRBV18
CASSPPLIGSGRTPYEQYF
TGTGCCAGCTCACCACCGCTAATAGGAAGCGGGCGGACCCCCTACGAGCAGTACTTC
>.|.|TRBJ2-2|TRBV18
CASSPMTMNTGELFF
TGTGCCAGCTCACCAATGACAATGAACACCGGGGAGCTGTTTTTT
>few|.|TRBJ2-4|TRBV18
CASSPDRNIQYF
TGTGCCAGCTCACCGGACAGAAACATTCAGTACTTC